This TCR beta chain was sequenced in a study of T cells in Graves' hyperthyroidism and ophthalmopathy. General study results and limits: Prediction of ophthalmopathy progression came a median around 6.5 months pre-onset.

There are 16 residues in the CDR3. V gave up 4 bases and J gave up 7 bases, with 17 bases separating them. Amplification targeted TCR beta CDR3 regions from RNA transcripts. With the HTBI primer set, the TCR CDR3 went through a first round of RT-PCR. TCRdb reprocessed the multiplex PCR reads with MiXCR, giving one entry per CDR3 protein. This sample has some 800,000 distinct CDR3 sequences, with over 35% found just once. Graves' hyperthyroidism is called stable when ophthalmopathy does not progress within 18 months. Exclusion of patients followed from uncontrolled infection, other autoimmune disease, pregnancy or lactation. The diagnostic basis comprised clinical symptoms, serum thyroxine and TRAb, thyroid ultrasound and orbital computed tomography. Of note for this clonotype: Its specificity is unknown.

The sample was blood. The chain uses TRBV12-3 or TRBV12-4 and TRBJ1-6; D ambiguous. This sequence was found in a man between 18 and 29 years old with Graves' hyperthyroidism. CDR3 coding DNA: TGTGCCAGCAGTTCCGGGCAGATCGAGGGAAATTCACCCCTCCACTTT. Translated: CASSSGQIEGNSPLHF.